This TCR beta chain is drawn from a study of T cells in Graves' hyperthyroidism and ophthalmopathy. Broader study findings: A 13 V-J model separated ophthalmopathy from stable hyperthyroidism.

These patients, aged 18 to 65, had recently diagnosed hyperthyroidism lasting under 2 months. Exclusion criteria comprised uncontrolled infection, other autoimmune disease, pregnancy or lactation. Germline loops: CDR1 MNHEY, CDR2 SVGAGI. The CDR3 loop spans 14 amino acids. This clonotype was seen just once. Its antigen is undetermined. In this CDR3 the conserved last residue, phenylalanine or tryptophan, is missing, so a read error is likely. Researchers took RNA transcripts and amplified the TCR beta CDR3 regions from them. Primed by the HTBI set, a first-round RT-PCR was run on the TCR CDR3. TCRdb analysed the multiplex PCR reads with MiXCR anew, one entry per CDR3 protein. Here the sample spans approximately 500,000 distinct CDR3 sequences, about half being singletons.

The gene calls are TRBV6-5 and TRBJ1-4; D gene unclear. The sequencing sample was made of peripheral blood or thyroid tissue (not recorded which). The sequence derives from a woman aged 18-29 years with Graves' hyperthyroidism. The CDR3 nucleotides are TGTGTCACCGGGAGGGCAGCAACTAATGAAAAACTGTTTTCT. Protein product: CVTGRAATNEKLFS.